This is a list of T cell receptor beta chains from one sample in a study of blood T cells in healthy people across ages. Via MiXCR, TCRdb re-called the 5' RACE reads, giving one row per CDR3 protein. The table includes about 1.4 million distinct CDR3 sequences, around 55% detected once. Sequencing input: blood. These receptors were obtained from a man aged 18 to 29 in good health. Each CDR3 is given with its conserved first and last residue. Fields, in order: J gene, clone size, D gene, V gene, CDR3 DNA, CDR3 protein. The D gene is left open where the match is weak. Clone size is not always given. Where it is, it says once, few, many or a class for expanded clones.

J: TRBJ1-5
size: .
D: .
V: TRBV28
DNA: TGTGCCAGCAGTTCCGGTAAGGGAGTGGGCAATCAGCCCCAGCATTTT
CDR3: CASSSGKGVGNQPQHF

J: TRBJ1-4
size: .
D: TRBD1
V: TRBV12-5
DNA: TGTGCTAGTGGTGAAAGGACAGGTAATGAAAAACTGTTTTTT
CDR3: CASGERTGNEKLFF

J: TRBJ1-1
size: .
D: .
V: TRBV5-1
DNA: TGCGCCAGCAGCTTGGTGTCAGTGAACACTGAAGCTTTCTTT
CDR3: CASSLVSVNTEAFF

J: TRBJ2-1
size: .
D: TRBD1
V: TRBV28
DNA: TGTGCCAGCAGACCTGTCCAGGGGGCCTCCTACAATGAGCAGTTCTTC
CDR3: CASRPVQGASYNEQFF

J: TRBJ2-1
size: .
D: .
V: TRBV24-1
DNA: TGTGCCACCAGTGATTTTACGGGCAATGAGCAGTTCTTC
CDR3: CATSDFTGNEQFF

J: TRBJ2-7
size: .
D: .
V: TRBV12-5
DNA: TGTGCTAGTGGCCACAGGGCATCCTACGAGCAGTACTTC
CDR3: CASGHRASYEQYF

J: TRBJ2-7
size: few
D: TRBD1
V: TRBV4-1
DNA: TGCGCCAGCAGCCTAACAAGGGACAGTGCCTACGAGCAGTACTTC
CDR3: CASSLTRDSAYEQYF

J: TRBJ2-7
size: once
D: TRBD2
V: TRBV4-2
DNA: TGTGCCAGCAGCCCCGGGGAGGGCTCCTACAATGAGCAGTACTTC
CDR3: CASSPGEGSYNEQYF

J: TRBJ1-4
size: .
D: .
V: TRBV12-3/TRBV12-4
DNA: TGTGCCAGCAGTTTATGGGAAAAACTGTTTTTT
CDR3: CASSLWEKLFF

J: TRBJ2-3
size: .
D: TRBD1
V: TRBV7-7
DNA: TGTGCCAGCAGCTTAGGGGGACAGGGTCTGTCGGATACGCAGTATTTT
CDR3: CASSLGGQGLSDTQYF

J: TRBJ2-2
size: .
D: TRBD2
V: TRBV4-2
DNA: TGTGCCAGCAGCCAAGCGGTGGGGCGGGAGTACGGGAACACCGGGGAGCTGTTTTTT
CDR3: CASSQAVGREYGNTGELFF

J: TRBJ1-2
size: .
D: TRBD1
V: TRBV6-5
DNA: TGTGCCAGCAGTCCTCGACAGGGCAGAGGCTACACCTTC
CDR3: CASSPRQGRGYTF

J: TRBJ2-5
size: .
D: TRBD2
V: TRBV5-5
DNA: TGTGCCAGCACCCCTGACAGCGGGGGGCCAGGGGAGACCCAGTACTTC
CDR3: CASTPDSGGPGETQYF

J: TRBJ2-7
size: once
D: .
V: TRBV10-1
DNA: TGCGCCAGCAGTGAGTCGAAGGTGGACTGGAGCTCCTACGAGCAGTACTTC
CDR3: CASSESKVDWSSYEQYF

J: TRBJ1-2
size: .
D: .
V: TRBV20-1
DNA: TGCAGTGCTAGAGGGAGCCGCGCTGGCTACACCTTC
CDR3: CSARGSRAGYTF

J: TRBJ2-1
size: .
D: TRBD2
V: TRBV9
DNA: TGTGCCAGCAGCGTAGGAGTTAGCGGGGGGCTCAATGAGCAGTTCTTC
CDR3: CASSVGVSGGLNEQFF

J: TRBJ2-7
size: .
D: .
V: TRBV4-2
DNA: TGTGCCAGCAGCCAAGTTTACGGGGAGTGGGGCGAGCAGTACTTC
CDR3: CASSQVYGEWGEQYF

J: TRBJ1-5
size: .
D: TRBD1
V: TRBV2
DNA: TGTGCCAGCAGTGTGGGGAGGGGGCCGCAGCCCCAGCATTTT
CDR3: CASSVGRGPQPQHF

J: TRBJ2-5
size: .
D: TRBD2
V: TRBV2
DNA: TGTGCCAGCCAAGCGGGGCAAGAGACCCAGTACTTC
CDR3: CASQAGQETQYF

J: TRBJ2-2
size: once
D: .
V: TRBV6-5
DNA: TGTGCCATCCTTGACAGCTACCCTAACACCGGGGAGCTGTTTTTT
CDR3: CAILDSYPNTGELFF

J: TRBJ1-5
size: .
D: .
V: TRBV27
DNA: TGTGCCAGCAGTTCATCCCTGGGTGGTCAGCCCCAGCATTTT
CDR3: CASSSSLGGQPQHF

J: TRBJ1-4
size: .
D: TRBD1
V: TRBV20-1
DNA: TGCAGTGCTAGGGACAGGGTCGAAAAACTGTTTTTT
CDR3: CSARDRVEKLFF

J: TRBJ2-7
size: .
D: TRBD2
V: TRBV5-1
DNA: TGCGCCAGCAGCTTGTTTAGCGGGGCATCCTACGAGCAGTACTTC
CDR3: CASSLFSGASYEQYF

J: TRBJ2-3
size: .
D: .
V: TRBV29-1
DNA: TGCAGCGCCGCCACAGATACGCAGTATTTT
CDR3: CSAATDTQYF

J: TRBJ1-1
size: few
D: .
V: TRBV6-6
DNA: TGTGCCAGCAGTGTCGGAGAGACTGAAGCTTTCTTT
CDR3: CASSVGETEAFF

J: TRBJ2-3
size: .
D: .
V: TRBV20-1
DNA: TGCAGTGCTAGTTTGATTGGAGGGATCGCAGATACGCAGTATTTT
CDR3: CSASLIGGIADTQYF

J: TRBJ2-3
size: .
D: .
V: TRBV30
DNA: TGTGCCTGGAGTAGCACAGATACGCAGTATTTT
CDR3: CAWSSTDTQYF

J: TRBJ1-1
size: .
D: .
V: TRBV29-1
DNA: TGCAGCGTTGGGGGGACATTCCGACGCACTGAATCTTTCTTT
CDR3: CSVGGTFRRTESFF

J: TRBJ2-3
size: few
D: TRBD2
V: TRBV7-6
DNA: TGTGCCAGCAGCTTTCCCAGCAGCGCGGCGGGAGTGAGCACAGATACGCAGTATTTT
CDR3: CASSFPSSAAGVSTDTQYF

J: TRBJ2-7
size: few
D: .
V: TRBV27
DNA: TGTGCCAGCAGTCCCGGGGGCTACTCTCCCTACGAGCAGTACTTC
CDR3: CASSPGGYSPYEQYF

J: TRBJ2-7
size: .
D: .
V: TRBV10-3
DNA: TGTGCCATCAGTGGGAACCAGGGCCCCGCGGGTATGTACGAGCAGTACTTC
CDR3: CAISGNQGPAGMYEQYF

J: TRBJ2-4
size: .
D: TRBD1
V: TRBV5-1
DNA: TGCGCCAGCAGCTTCGGGGACAGGGGGACGATTCAGTACTTC
CDR3: CASSFGDRGTIQYF

J: TRBJ1-2
size: .
D: .
V: TRBV29-1
DNA: TGCAGCGTTGAGTCATTCTCCGTGAGGTCCAGCCGAGCTAACTATGGCTACACCTTC
CDR3: CSVESFSVRSSRANYGYTF

J: TRBJ1-4
size: .
D: .
V: TRBV7-9
DNA: TGTGCCAGCAGCTGGAATGAAAAACTGTTTTTT
CDR3: CASSWNEKLFF

J: TRBJ1-4
size: .
D: TRBD1
V: TRBV20-1
DNA: TGCAGTGTGACGGACAGGGGCCTTGAAAAACTGTTTTTT
CDR3: CSVTDRGLEKLFF

J: TRBJ1-2
size: once
D: TRBD1
V: TRBV10-3
DNA: TGTGCCATCAGTGAGCGGGGACAGGGAACGGGCTACACCTTC
CDR3: CAISERGQGTGYTF

J: TRBJ2-7
size: .
D: .
V: TRBV29-1
DNA: TGCAGCGTTGAAGGGTTGGGGGATAGCGAGCAGTACTTC
CDR3: CSVEGLGDSEQYF

J: TRBJ1-6
size: .
D: .
V: TRBV6-2/TRBV6-3
DNA: TGTGCCAGCAGCAGGGGACCGCCGGGAAGATCACCCCTCCACTTT
CDR3: CASSRGPPGRSPLHF

J: TRBJ1-2
size: .
D: .
V: TRBV7-9
DNA: TGTGCCAGCAGCTTACAGGAGGGGACGGTCTATGGCTACACCTTC
CDR3: CASSLQEGTVYGYTF

J: TRBJ2-5
size: .
D: TRBD1
V: TRBV20-1
DNA: TGCAGTGCTAGTTGGACAGGGGTAATAGATGAGCAGTACTTC
CDR3: CSASWTGVIDEQYF

J: TRBJ2-5
size: few
D: TRBD2
V: TRBV5-5
DNA: TGTGCCAGCAGCTTGTGGGGCGCGAGCGGGATGGTGGAGACCCAGTACTTC
CDR3: CASSLWGASGMVETQYF

J: TRBJ1-2
size: .
D: .
V: TRBV27
DNA: TGTGCCAGCAGTATCAAACAAGGGGAGCTAGACTATGGCTACACCTTC
CDR3: CASSIKQGELDYGYTF

J: TRBJ2-3
size: .
D: TRBD2
V: TRBV7-2
DNA: TGTGCCAGCAGCTTGATGTGGCGGGGGGAGTACACAGATACGCAGTATTTT
CDR3: CASSLMWRGEYTDTQYF

J: TRBJ1-2
size: .
D: TRBD1
V: TRBV6-1
DNA: TGTGCCAGCAGTGGCCGGACAGGCCGAAGCTATGGCTACACCTTC
CDR3: CASSGRTGRSYGYTF

J: TRBJ2-1
size: .
D: .
V: TRBV6-2/TRBV6-3
DNA: TGTGCCAGCAGTAATCCCCGGGGCCGGGGGTTCTTC
CDR3: CASSNPRGRGFF

J: TRBJ2-5
size: .
D: .
V: TRBV7-8
DNA: TGTGCCAGCAGCTTAGTAGAGGCTCAAGAGACCCAGTACTTC
CDR3: CASSLVEAQETQYF

J: TRBJ1-2
size: .
D: .
V: TRBV4-1
DNA: TGCGCCAGCAGCCAAGATGACATAACTGGCTACACCTTC
CDR3: CASSQDDITGYTF

J: TRBJ2-1
size: .
D: .
V: TRBV7-2
DNA: TGTGCCAGCAGCCCGTCGATAGGGAGCTCCTACAATGAGCAGTTCTTC
CDR3: CASSPSIGSSYNEQFF

J: TRBJ2-3
size: few
D: .
V: TRBV11-2
DNA: TGTGCCAGCAGCTCAGCCTTGACGGGCGACGGCACAGATACGCAGTATTTT
CDR3: CASSSALTGDGTDTQYF

J: TRBJ1-2
size: .
D: .
V: TRBV3-1
DNA: TGTGCCAGCAGCCAAGATCTATACTATGGCTACACCTTC
CDR3: CASSQDLYYGYTF

J: TRBJ2-1
size: .
D: .
V: TRBV7-2
DNA: TGTGCCAGCAGCGCTAGCGCGGCTAGAAATGAGCAGTTCTTC
CDR3: CASSASAARNEQFF

J: TRBJ2-6
size: once
D: TRBD2
V: TRBV5-1
DNA: TGCGCCAGCAGCCCCGGCGCGGGGGCTGGGGCCAACGTCCTGACTTTC
CDR3: CASSPGAGAGANVLTF

J: TRBJ2-6
size: .
D: .
V: TRBV14
DNA: TGTGCCAGCAGCCAATATCTTCTGGCTAGAACTGGGGCCAACGTCCTGACTTTC
CDR3: CASSQYLLARTGANVLTF

J: TRBJ1-5
size: .
D: .
V: TRBV10-3
DNA: TGTGCCATCAGTGATGGGTACAATCAGCCCCAGCATTTT
CDR3: CAISDGYNQPQHF

J: TRBJ2-7
size: .
D: TRBD1
V: TRBV20-1
DNA: TGCAGTGCTAGAGCCCGACAGGGATTCCCCTACGAGCAGTACTTC
CDR3: CSARARQGFPYEQYF

J: TRBJ2-3
size: .
D: .
V: TRBV7-2
DNA: TGTGCCAGCAGCTTAGATCCGGGGATGAGCACAGATACGCAGTATTTT
CDR3: CASSLDPGMSTDTQYF

J: TRBJ2-7
size: .
D: .
V: TRBV29-1
DNA: TGCAGCGTTAGCCCCGCGGTTTCCTACGAGCAGTACTTC
CDR3: CSVSPAVSYEQYF